This T cell receptor (beta chain) appears in the sequencing data of a study of T cell repertoires in cytomegalovirus infection. The wider study: Shared public TCR beta signatures pointed to both CMV infection and a matching HLA type. Study-wide results and caveats: Carriers of CMV and the relevant HLA type were discriminated by public TCR beta frequency. What dominated the ex vivo response were HLA-C-restricted CMV-specific TCR beta clonotypes.

The CDR3 spans 16 residues. V was shortened by 5 bases and J by 2 bases, with 15 bases between the two germline ends. The V gene's germline CDR1 is LGHDT and CDR2 YNNKEL (reference sequence). TCRdb reprocessed the reads with MiXCR, giving one entry per CDR3 protein. This table has 490,000 or so distinct CDR3 sequences, roughly 12% appearing once. The table lists this clonotype with a few counts. The target antigen is unknown. This TCR was sampled from a human donor in good health (CMV status not recorded). Some clones in this sample may be carry-over from other donors' samples. V and J are TRBV3-1 and TRBJ1-4; tentatively, D is TRBD1 (5 bases). Sequencing input: PBMCs. This CDR3 is CASSTTSGLTNEKLFF. The CDR3, as DNA: TGTGCCAGCAGCACCACGTCGGGGCTCACTAATGAAAAACTGTTTTTT.